Included here is one T cell receptor beta chain sequence, with context. The antigen is not known. This CDR3 contains 16 residues. CDR1 and CDR2 (germline): MGHDK, SYGVNS. Trimming removed 5 bases from V and 2 bases from J, with 16 bases in between. Repertoires were generated with immunoSEQ multiplex PCR, while TCRdb's copy carries only in-frame clones and drops some. Seen here are about 100,000 clones, just over 65% observed once, and the top ten hold around 26%. This specimen belongs to a study of shared clonotypes between healthy human individuals. Broader study findings: With several donors compared, 4% to 5.5% of naive CD4 clonotypes were shared.

The donors were adults (healthy and HIV-negative) with no recent acute infections or vaccinations. This sequence joins TRBV25-1 and TRBJ2-1, with D tentatively TRBD2 (5 bases). Sequenced sample: memory CD8+ T cells sorted from blood. The subset: CD45RO+ cells pooled with CCR7-negative TemRA cells. This receptor was obtained from a woman aged 25 to 39 in good health. The CDR3 DNA sequence: TGTGCCAGCAGTTCCCAAGCGGCCACCGCCTACAATGAGCAGTTCTTC. Its translation is CASSSQAATAYNEQFF.